A single sample gave rise to the 13 T cell receptor beta chains below, sequenced in a study of T cells in Graves' hyperthyroidism and ophthalmopathy. Amplification targeted TCR beta CDR3 regions from RNA transcripts. The HTBI primer set drove a first-round RT-PCR of the TCR CDR3. From the multiplex PCR reads, TCRdb called clonotypes with MiXCR, one entry per CDR3 protein. The sample gives over 250,000 distinct CDR3 sequences, around 20% of which show up once; 50% to 75% is in the top ten. The sample taken for sequencing was blood. The receptors were sampled from a man aged 25-45 years with Graves' ophthalmopathy.

The chain has TRBV30 and TRBJ2-3; D gene ambiguous. The germline V and J ends were trimmed by 0 bases and 0 bases, with 4 bases remaining between them. Germline V CDR1 and CDR2: GTSNPN, SVGIG (reference sequence). The CDR3 extends over 13 amino acids. CDR3 protein: CAWSVYSTDTQYF. The CDR3 nucleotides read TGTGCCTGGAGTGTTTATAGCACAGATACGCAGTATTTT.

This chain uses TRBV7-8 with TRBJ1-1; 9 bases are shared with TRBD1. CDR3 size: 12 residues. After removal of 5 bases from V and 10 bases from J, the junction contained 5 bases not matched to a gene. The V gene's germline CDR1 is SGHVS and CDR2 FQNEAQ. CDR3: CASSVPQGAAFF. For the CDR3, the DNA is TGTGCCAGCAGCGTACCACAGGGGGCAGCTTTCTTT.

J is TRBJ2-7 and V is TRBV4-1; tentatively, D is TRBD1 (5 bases). This CDR3 comprises 15 residues. Germline V gives CDR1 MGHRA, CDR2 YSYEKL. V was pared by 6 bases and J by 3 bases, with 18 bases between. The CDR3 region is CASRLSDTSGYEQYF. In DNA form, the CDR3 reads TGCGCCAGCAGACTATCGGACACGTCGGGCTACGAGCAGTACTTC.

This clonotype was seen only a few times. The CDR3 sequence is CASSSEQFGTLAKNIQYF. The CDR3 DNA sequence: TGTGCCAGCAGCTCAGAGCAGTTCGGGACCTTAGCCAAAAACATTCAGTACTTC. The chain has TRBV7-4 and TRBJ2-4; D assignment may be TRBD1 or TRBD2 (5 bases each). Germline V gene lookup returns CDR1 SGHVT and CDR2 SQSDAQ. V gave up 4 bases and J gave up 0 bases, with 19 bases separating them. The CDR3 extends over 18 amino acids.

Comments on this clonotype: A clone one base away is much larger, so this may be a read error. The chain recombines TRBV3-1 with TRBJ2-7; no firm D call. TRBJ2-1 matches the DNA end more closely, so the J call is doubtful. The CDR3 totals 16 residues. Germline V gene sequence: CDR1 LGHDT, CDR2 YNNKEL (reference sequence). Here the CDR3 reads CASSQRTRSPSYEQFF. CDR3 DNA: TGTGCCAGCAGCCAACGCACAAGATCACCCTCCTACGAGCAGTTCTTC.

The CDR3 spells CASSQYGLAGLTYEQYF. CDR3 bases: TGTGCCAGCAGCCAATATGGACTAGCGGGATTAACCTACGAGCAGTACTTC. The V gene is TRBV4-2, the J gene TRBJ2-7; TRBD2 matches at 12 bases. The germline gives CDR1 LGHNA, CDR2 YNFKEQ. The CDR3 sequence is 17 residues long. The ends lost 2 bases at V and 2 bases at J; junction bases unmatched: 7.

V usage is TRBV5-1 and J usage is TRBJ1-6; 12 nucleotides align to TRBD1. The V gene end was trimmed by 3 bases and the J gene end by 10 bases; junction bases not matched to a gene: 5. The CDR3 is made up of 15 amino acids. The V gene's germline CDR1 is SGHRS and CDR2 YFSETQ. The DNA of the CDR3 is TGCGCCAGCAGCTGGGGACAGGGGGCCGGATCACCCCTCCACTTT. Residues: CASSWGQGAGSPLHF.

In regard to this clonotype: This may stem from a read error, because a much larger clone lies one nucleotide away. The conserved phenylalanine or tryptophan normally closing the CDR3 is absent here, so this likely arose from a read error. CDR3 in DNA: TGCAGTGCTACTGGCGCCTACGAGCAGTACATC. It translates to CSATGAYEQYI. The chain uses TRBV20-1 and TRBJ2-7; D is uncertain. The CDR3 extends over 11 amino acids. V was cut by 4 bases and J by 2 bases, with 6 bases left in between. The germline V gene encodes CDR1 DFQATT and CDR2 SNEGSKA (reference sequence).

About this clonotype itself: The germline gene is not matched at one end of the junction; a read error may be the cause. The CDR3 is CAGSLAMTASMNTEALF. The CDR3 coding sequence is TGTGCCGGCAGCTTAGCGATGACAGCCTCGATGAACACTGAAGCTCTCTTT. This chain links TRBV7-2 with TRBJ1-1, with TRBD1 as a possible D gene (5 bases). This CDR3 has 17 residues. Germline V gives CDR1 SGHTA, CDR2 FQGNSA.

The chain recombines TRBV28 with TRBJ2-5; D unresolved. V was clipped by 6 bases and J by 1 base, with 9 bases between them. Germline CDR1 is MDHEN and CDR2 is SYDVKM. The CDR3 sequence is 13 residues long. CDR3 bases: TGTGCCAGCAGCGGAGACCTCCAAGAGACCCAGTACTTC. It yields the protein CASSGDLQETQYF.

This chain connects TRBV2 to TRBJ2-1; 9 bases are a match to TRBD2. The germline V gene encodes CDR1 SNHLY and CDR2 FYNNEI. The V and J ends lost 7 bases and 7 bases, in that order; junction bases with no gene match: 11. This CDR3 has 15 amino acids. The CDR3 here is CASTPNSGRGNEQFF. Here the CDR3 DNA reads TGTGCCAGCACCCCGAATAGCGGGAGAGGGAATGAGCAGTTCTTC.

This clonotype has more than one count but fewer than ten. The gene calls are TRBV20-1 and TRBJ2-5; TRBD1 matches at 7 bases. The V and J ends lost 5 bases and 2 bases, in that order; junction bases with no gene match: 5. Germline CDR1 DFQATT, CDR2 SNEGSKA (reference sequence). The CDR3 has 13 residues. The CDR3 DNA sequence: TGCAGTGCTGGAACAGGGGCACAAGAGACCCAGTACTTC. Amino acids: CSAGTGAQETQYF.

The chain uses TRBV19 and TRBJ2-7, with D perhaps TRBD1 or TRBD2 (5 bases each). CDR1 is LNHDA and CDR2 is SQIVND in the germline V gene (reference sequence). The CDR3 is made up of 16 amino acids. V shed 4 bases and J shed 3 bases, with 19 bases lying between them. The CDR3 bases are TGTGCCAGTAGTACCCGCTCTCAGGGAGCAGGCTACGAGCAGTACTTC. Its translation is CASSTRSQGAGYEQYF.